The rows below give T cell receptor beta chains drawn from one sample of a study of blood T cell repertoires in COVID-19. Assay used: immunoSEQ multiplex PCR; TCRdb lists only in-frame clones, some missing. The sample consists of about 480,000 clones, approximately 90% of them appearing once. The sequencing input was PBMCs or T cells enriched from blood (not recorded which). The receptors here all came from a woman between 35 and 50 years old who had recovered from COVID-19. CDR3s include the opening cysteine and the closing phenylalanine or tryptophan. Fields, in order: clone size, J gene, D gene, V gene, CDR3 DNA, CDR3 protein. The D gene is left open where the match is weak. Not every row has a clone size; where given, it reads once, few, many or a size class.

clone size: -
J gene: TRBJ2-3
D gene: TRBD2
V gene: TRBV3-1/TRBV3-2
CDR3 DNA: TGTGCCAGCAGCCAAGGGGGACTAGCGGGAGGGGTCGATACGCAGTATTTT
CDR3 protein: CASSQGGLAGGVDTQYF

clone size: -
J gene: TRBJ2-3
D gene: TRBD1
V gene: TRBV10-2
CDR3 DNA: TGCGCCAGCAGTCCCGGGACAGGGGGTAAAAATACGCAGTATTTT
CDR3 protein: CASSPGTGGKNTQYF

clone size: -
J gene: TRBJ1-2
D gene: -
V gene: TRBV19
CDR3 DNA: TGTGCCAGTACCACGACAGGTCCTGGCTACACCTTC
CDR3 protein: CASTTTGPGYTF

clone size: few
J gene: TRBJ1-5
D gene: TRBD1
V gene: TRBV9
CDR3 DNA: TGTGCCAGCAGCGTCGGACAGGGAGGCAATCAGCCCCAGCATTTT
CDR3 protein: CASSVGQGGNQPQHF

clone size: -
J gene: TRBJ2-5
D gene: TRBD2
V gene: TRBV7-8
CDR3 DNA: TGTGCCAGCAGCTCGAGACAGATTCTAGCGGGGCAAGAGACCCAGTACTTC
CDR3 protein: CASSSRQILAGQETQYF

clone size: -
J gene: TRBJ1-2
D gene: -
V gene: TRBV14
CDR3 DNA: TGTGCCAGCAGCCATACGGGGGGAGGCTACACCTTC
CDR3 protein: CASSHTGGGYTF

clone size: -
J gene: TRBJ1-1
D gene: -
V gene: TRBV15
CDR3 DNA: TGTGCCACCAGCAGAGACAGGGCAGGTGAAGCTTTCTTT
CDR3 protein: CATSRDRAGEAFF

clone size: -
J gene: TRBJ2-1
D gene: -
V gene: TRBV7-2
CDR3 DNA: TGTGCCAGCAGCATATATAGCGGCTCCTACAATGAGCAGTTCTTC
CDR3 protein: CASSIYSGSYNEQFF

clone size: -
J gene: TRBJ1-1
D gene: -
V gene: TRBV10-3
CDR3 DNA: TGTGCCATCCTCCCCGGGCGGGGCGATAAGGCTTTCTTT
CDR3 protein: CAILPGRGDKAFF

clone size: -
J gene: TRBJ2-3
D gene: -
V gene: TRBV4-2
CDR3 DNA: TGTGCCAGCAGCCAAGTGGGCAGGTCTAGCACAGATACGCAGTATTTT
CDR3 protein: CASSQVGRSSTDTQYF

clone size: -
J gene: TRBJ2-3
D gene: -
V gene: TRBV29-1
CDR3 DNA: TGCAGCGTTGAATGGTTAGCCCGCACAGATACGCAGTATTTT
CDR3 protein: CSVEWLARTDTQYF

clone size: -
J gene: TRBJ2-7
D gene: -
V gene: TRBV21-1
CDR3 DNA: TGTGCCAGCAGCAAAAAAACCCCGTTTTGCGAGCCAACCTACGAGCAGTACTTC
CDR3 protein: CASSKKTPFCEPTYEQYF

clone size: -
J gene: TRBJ2-7
D gene: -
V gene: TRBV10-3
CDR3 DNA: TGTGCCATCAGTGTAGGCAGGGGCATCGACGAGCAGTACTTC
CDR3 protein: CAISVGRGIDEQYF

clone size: once
J gene: TRBJ2-2
D gene: -
V gene: TRBV5-4
CDR3 DNA: TGTGCCAGCAGCTGGGGGCCCGACAGGACGAACACCGGGGAGCTGTTTTTT
CDR3 protein: CASSWGPDRTNTGELFF

clone size: once
J gene: TRBJ1-1
D gene: -
V gene: TRBV19
CDR3 DNA: TGTGCTAGTAGTTTTGGGCCCGCACGGGGGACTGAAGCTTTCTTT
CDR3 protein: CASSFGPARGTEAFF

clone size: -
J gene: TRBJ2-7
D gene: -
V gene: TRBV6-5
CDR3 DNA: TGTGCCAGCAAAGAGCCGCCGGGATACGAGCAGTACTTC
CDR3 protein: CASKEPPGYEQYF

clone size: -
J gene: TRBJ1-6
D gene: TRBD1
V gene: TRBV11-2
CDR3 DNA: TGTGCCAGCAGCACGCGGACAGGGGGGCAATCACCCCTCCACTTT
CDR3 protein: CASSTRTGGQSPLHF

clone size: -
J gene: TRBJ1-2
D gene: TRBD1
V gene: TRBV2
CDR3 DNA: TGTGCCAGCAATGGAGGGACAGGGAACTATGGCTACACCTTC
CDR3 protein: CASNGGTGNYGYTF

clone size: -
J gene: TRBJ2-3
D gene: -
V gene: TRBV4-3
CDR3 DNA: TGCGCCAGCAGCCAAGAAATGAGGTCCGCTTGGGGCACAGATACGCAGTATTTT
CDR3 protein: CASSQEMRSAWGTDTQYF

clone size: -
J gene: TRBJ1-1
D gene: -
V gene: TRBV21-1
CDR3 DNA: TGTGCCAGCAGCGGGACAGTCCACACTGAAGCTTTCTTT
CDR3 protein: CASSGTVHTEAFF

clone size: -
J gene: TRBJ2-5
D gene: TRBD2
V gene: TRBV5-4
CDR3 DNA: TGTGCCAGCAGCTTGGCGTCGGGACGGGGGGCCCAGTACTTC
CDR3 protein: CASSLASGRGAQYF

clone size: once
J gene: TRBJ1-2
D gene: -
V gene: TRBV30
CDR3 DNA: TGTGCCTGGAGTGTTATCGAGGATGGCTACACCTTC
CDR3 protein: CAWSVIEDGYTF

clone size: -
J gene: TRBJ2-3
D gene: TRBD2
V gene: TRBV18
CDR3 DNA: TGTGCCAGCTCACCACAAGCACTAGCGGGAGCTTCGGATACGCAGTATTTT
CDR3 protein: CASSPQALAGASDTQYF